The T cell receptor beta chain described here comes from a study of T cells in Graves' hyperthyroidism and ophthalmopathy. Study-wide results and limits: Model predictions of ophthalmopathy came a median about six months before onset.

Concerning this clonotype itself: Antigen specificity is unknown.

Looked up from germline, CDR1 is DFQATT and CDR2 is SNEGSKA (reference sequence). The CDR3 extends over 13 amino acids. V was clipped by 4 bases and J by 2 bases, with 12 bases between them. Amplified TCR beta CDR3 regions came from RNA transcripts. The study used the HTBI primer set for a first-round RT-PCR of the TCR CDR3. Each CDR3 protein is one row after TCRdb ran MiXCR on the multiplex PCR reads. The sample records about 360,000 distinct CDR3 sequences, about 13% being singletons. On the basis of clinical symptoms, serum thyroxine and TRAb, thyroid ultrasound and orbital computed tomography, diagnoses were made.

The source of this sequence is a woman under 30 with Graves' hyperthyroidism. V usage is TRBV20-1 and J usage is TRBJ2-7; weak D call: TRBD1 (5 bases). The material sequenced was blood. CDR3 region: CSAILDTTYEQYF. The CDR3, as DNA: TGCAGTGCTATTTTGGACACTACCTACGAGCAGTACTTC.